One and the same sample provided the 26 T cell receptor beta chains below, sequenced in a study of T-cell memory formation after mild COVID-19. TCRdb itself ran the 5' RACE reads through MiXCR, one entry per CDR3 protein. This table has about 45,000 distinct CDR3 sequences, roughly 9.8% appearing once. Source material: PBMCs or a T cell subset sorted from them (not recorded which). These TCRs come from an adult woman who had mild COVID-19 (a few samples of this study predate the infection). Cell type and time point are not known.

V and J are TRBV7-2 and TRBJ2-5; 8 positions match TRBD2. CDR3 size: 15 residues. Germline CDR1 and CDR2: SGHTA and FQGNSA. The V and J ends lost 0 bases and 2 bases, in that order; junction bases with no gene match: 2. CDR3 in amino acids: CASSLATSGQETQYF. CDR3 sequence (DNA): TGTGCCAGCAGCTTAGCAACTAGCGGTCAAGAGACCCAGTACTTC.

Comments on this clonotype: It may be a read error: a sequence one base away is much more abundant. V and J are TRBV7-8 and TRBJ2-1; TRBD1 aligns across 9 bases. Judging by the DNA end, TRBJ2-7 fits better; the J call may be wrong. Germline CDR1 reads SGHVS; CDR2 reads FQNEAQ. CDR3 size: 16 residues. The CDR3 spells CASSVRDRATYNEQYF. CDR3 bases: TGTGCCAGCAGCGTACGGGACAGGGCGACCTACAATGAGCAGTACTTC.

This clonotype showed up just a few times. The chain couples TRBV7-9 to TRBJ2-1; no clear D gene. Trimming stripped 8 bases from V and 5 bases from J, with 22 bases between. CDR1 and CDR2 from the germline V gene are SEHNR and FQNEAQ (reference sequence). This CDR3 is 16 amino acids long. The DNA for the CDR3 is TGTGCCAGCGGCACTTTTCCGCGAGATGGACACAATGAGCAGTTCTTC. Amino acid sequence: CASGTFPRDGHNEQFF.

The chain is built from TRBV20-1 and TRBJ1-4; a possible D gene is TRBD1 (6 bases). Germline V gene sequence: CDR1 DFQATT, CDR2 SNEGSKA (reference sequence). Trimming removed 6 bases from V and 10 bases from J, with 12 bases in between. The CDR3 consists of 11 residues. CDR3 residues: CSATDRGKLFF. The CDR3 nucleotides read TGCAGTGCAACGGACAGAGGAAAACTGTTTTTT.

The V and J genes are TRBV5-1 and TRBJ1-1, with D uncertain. Trimming shortened V by 0 bases and J by 1 base, and 7 bases separated the two germline ends. There are 14 residues in the CDR3. Germline lookup yields CDR1 SGHRS and CDR2 YFSETQ. The CDR3 DNA is TGCGCCAGCAGCTTGGAACAGAAGAACACTGAAGCTTTCTTT. Its translation is CASSLEQKNTEAFF.

The DNA of the CDR3 is TGTGCCAGCAGCTTAGTGACAGGGCTTGGACTGTTTTTT. Translated: CASSLVTGLGLFF. The genes are TRBV11-2 and TRBJ1-4; TRBD1 aligns across 7 bases. V trimming: 1 base; J trimming: 13 bases; junction bases outside the gene matches: 6. This CDR3 has 13 amino acids. Germline V gives CDR1 SGHAT, CDR2 FQNNGV.

The rearrangement joins TRBV20-1 to TRBJ1-1; D might be TRBD1 (6 bases). The CDR3 length is 15 residues. V was trimmed by 6 bases and J by 1 base, leaving 18 bases between them. Germline-derived CDR1 and CDR2 are DFQATT and SNEGSKA (reference sequence). Here the CDR3 reads CSAGGRVVRNTEAFF. For the CDR3, the DNA is TGCAGTGCCGGGGGCAGGGTGGTACGGAACACTGAAGCTTTCTTT.

This clonotype was seen repeatedly, ten times or more. The chain couples TRBV2 to TRBJ2-7; D not certain. The CDR3 is made up of 11 amino acids. V was pared by 8 bases and J by 3 bases, with 8 bases between. Germline V gives CDR1 SNHLY, CDR2 FYNNEI. As DNA, the CDR3 is TGTGCCAGCGGCCAAAACTACGAGCAGTACTTC. Translation: CASGQNYEQYF.

This clonotype was picked up a small number of times. The V call is TRBV24-1, the J call TRBJ2-7, with TRBD2 as a possible D gene (5 bases). This CDR3 comprises 14 residues. Germline CDR1 KGHDR, CDR2 SFDVKD. V lost 2 bases and J lost 0, with 7 bases in between. In DNA, the CDR3 is TGTGCCACCAGTGATTCGGGATACTCCTACGAGCAGTACTTC. It yields the protein CATSDSGYSYEQYF.

The chain combines TRBV5-1 with TRBJ2-1; 8 positions agree with TRBD1. Germline V lookup: CDR1 SGHRS, CDR2 YFSETQ. This CDR3 contains 14 residues. V shed 5 bases and J 8 bases; nucleotides not matched to a gene: 9. CDR3 amino acids: CASRRTGIIHEQFF. The CDR3, as DNA: TGCGCCAGCAGGAGGACAGGGATTATCCATGAGCAGTTCTTC.

J is TRBJ2-7 and V is TRBV10-3; 12 positions match TRBD2. With 3 bases clipped from V and 6 bases from J, the junction kept 3 bases outside the gene matches. Looked up from germline, CDR1 is ENHRY and CDR2 is SYGVKD. The CDR3 has 14 amino acids. DNA of the CDR3: TGTGCCATCAGTGATTCTAGCGGGAGGGCCGAGCAGTACTTC. Translation gives CAISDSSGRAEQYF.

This clonotype was detected many times. The J gene is TRBJ2-5, the V gene TRBV25-1, with TRBD1 as a possible D gene (6 bases). V lost 6 bases, J lost 3 bases, and 17 bases lay in between. This CDR3 spans 15 amino acids. Germline CDR1 is MGHDK and CDR2 is SYGVNS. This CDR3 reads CASRSSRDIEETQYF. CDR3 bases: TGTGCCAGCAGGTCGTCCCGGGACATAGAAGAGACCCAGTACTTC.

This clonotype occurred a few times. This sequence joins TRBV5-1 and TRBJ2-6; TRBD1 matches at 9 bases. The CDR3 extends over 18 amino acids. Trimming removed 0 bases from V and 2 bases from J; junction bases left unmatched: 6. Germline V CDR1 and CDR2: SGHRS, YFSETQ. Written as DNA, the CDR3 is TGCGCCAGCAGCTTGGCGGGACAGGGAAGTACTGGGGCCAACGTCCTGACTTTC. This codes for CASSLAGQGSTGANVLTF. The whole variable domain, remainder taken from reference TRBV5-1 and TRBJ2-6, is KAGVTQTPRYLIKTRGQQVTLSCSPISGHRSVSWYQQTPGQGLQFLFEYFSETQRNKGNFPGRFSGRQFSNSRSEMNVSTLELGDSALYLCASSLAGQGSTGANVLTFGAGSRLTVL.

This chain uses TRBV20-1 with TRBJ2-5; 9 nucleotides match TRBD2. The CDR3 is made up of 17 amino acids. Germline CDR1 is DFQATT and CDR2 is SNEGSKA (reference sequence). Unmatched junction bases numbered 17, after V lost 2 bases and J lost 7 bases. The CDR3 DNA reads as TGCAGTGCTAGAAGGGATCGGACTAGCGCCGGTAACGGGACCCAGTACTTC. As protein: CSARRDRTSAGNGTQYF.

This clonotype occurred a few times. The chain has TRBV27 and TRBJ2-1, with TRBD2 identical over 12 bases. This CDR3 contains 14 residues. V was pared by 6 bases and J by 6 bases, with 3 bases of the junction left unmatched. Germline-derived CDR1 and CDR2 are MNHEY and SMNVEV (reference sequence). The CDR3 nucleotides are TGTGCCAGCAGAGGACTAGCGGGGACCAATGAGCAGTTCTTC. Its protein is CASRGLAGTNEQFF.

This chain connects TRBV7-2 to TRBJ1-2; D ambiguous. Germline V lookup: CDR1 SGHTA, CDR2 FQGNSA. Trimming shortened V by 10 bases and J by 0 bases, and 9 bases separated the two germline ends. The CDR3 runs 12 residues. The chain's CDR3 is CATQGTNYGYTF. The CDR3 nucleotides read TGTGCCACCCAAGGGACTAACTATGGCTACACCTTC.

V and J are TRBV6-2 or TRBV6-3 and TRBJ2-7, with D unclear. Trimming removed 3 bases from V and 4 bases from J, with 13 bases in between. The CDR3 has 14 residues. CDR1 and CDR2 (germline): MNHEY, SVGEGT. The CDR3 nucleotides are TGTGCCAGCAGTTATTCCTCGGGCCCGTACGAGCAGTACTTC. Its protein is CASSYSSGPYEQYF.

The V call is TRBV10-3, the J call TRBJ2-1; the D gene is possibly TRBD2 (5 bases). CDR3 size: 14 residues. CDR1 ENHRY and CDR2 SYGVKD come from the germline V gene. Trimming left V 1 base short and J 10 bases short, with 14 bases between. The CDR3 protein is CAISEYGPTGEQFF. CDR3 nucleotide sequence: TGTGCCATCAGTGAGTACGGACCGACGGGGGAGCAGTTCTTC.

Many counts were recorded for this clonotype. The J gene is TRBJ2-3, the V gene TRBV24-1; the match to TRBD2 covers 15 bases. Germline CDR1 KGHDR, CDR2 SFDVKD. This CDR3 is built from 16 residues. V lost 4 bases and J lost 9; bases outside the gene matches: 7. The CDR3 region is CATSDWTSGRANTQYF. CDR3 coding DNA: TGTGCCACCAGTGACTGGACTAGCGGGAGGGCCAACACGCAGTATTTT.

V and J are TRBV10-3 and TRBJ2-5; 9 nucleotides line up with TRBD2. The germline V gene has CDR1 ENHRY and CDR2 SYGVKD. The CDR3 extends over 15 amino acids. Trimming removed 4 bases from V and 3 bases from J; junction bases left unmatched: 6. CDR3 loop: CAISVTAGGKETQYF. The CDR3 bases are TGTGCCATCAGTGTAACAGCGGGGGGCAAAGAGACCCAGTACTTC.

V usage is TRBV4-1 and J usage is TRBJ2-7, with 12 nucleotides matching TRBD2. The CDR3 is 16 residues long. The trim removed 0 bases at V and 3 bases at J, leaving 3 bases unmatched. Per germline, CDR1 MGHRA and CDR2 YSYEKL. CDR3 nucleotides: TGCGCCAGCAGCCAAGAACTAGCGGGGGGACACTACGAGCAGTACTTC. It yields the protein CASSQELAGGHYEQYF.

This clonotype appeared many times. This chain links TRBV5-1 with TRBJ2-7, with 9 nucleotides matching TRBD2. The V gene's germline CDR1 is SGHRS and CDR2 YFSETQ. V shed 5 bases and J 4 bases; nucleotides not matched to a gene: 4. The CDR3 is 13 amino acids. CDR3 loop: CASRASGEYEQYF. Written as DNA, the CDR3 is TGCGCCAGCAGAGCTAGCGGGGAGTACGAGCAGTACTTC.

This clonotype was seen a few times. J is TRBJ1-6 and V is TRBV28; TRBD1 might be the D (6 bases). This CDR3 is 14 amino acids long. Trimming pared 4 bases from V and 7 bases from J, leaving 11 bases between. Per germline, CDR1 MDHEN and CDR2 SYDVKM. CDR3 residues: CASSYRVSNSPLHF. Written as DNA, the CDR3 is TGTGCCAGCAGTTACAGGGTATCAAATTCACCCCTCCACTTT.

In its sample, this clonotype was seen many times. The V call is TRBV3-1, the J call TRBJ2-7; TRBD2 matches at 8 bases. Germline V gives CDR1 LGHDT, CDR2 YNNKEL (reference sequence). Unmatched junction bases numbered 12, after V lost 8 bases and J lost 3 bases. CDR3 length: 15 amino acids. DNA of the CDR3: TGTGCCAGCGGCACGTGGTCTAGCGGGTACTACGAGCAGTACTTC. Its protein product is CASGTWSSGYYEQYF.

This clonotype was recorded a few times. V usage is TRBV18 and J usage is TRBJ2-3, with no clear D. Germline CDR1 KGHSH, CDR2 LQKENI. The CDR3 extends over 12 amino acids. V gave up 5 bases and J gave up 0 bases, with 3 bases separating them. CDR3 in DNA: TGTGCCAGCTCAGGGAGCACAGATACGCAGTATTTT. It encodes CASSGSTDTQYF.

This clonotype was counted many times. This chain uses TRBV20-1 with TRBJ1-1; the D gene is possibly TRBD1 (5 bases). From germline, CDR1 is DFQATT and CDR2 SNEGSKA (reference sequence). This CDR3 has 11 amino acids. With 3 bases removed from V and 6 bases from J, the gap between germline ends came to 8 bases. The CDR3 DNA follows: TGCAGTGCTAGTCCCAGGGCTGAAGCTTTCTTT. It yields the protein CSASPRAEAFF.